The 25 T cell receptor beta chains below come from one sample, sequenced in a study of blood T cell repertoires in COVID-19. Sequencing used immunoSEQ multiplex PCR; TCRdb keeps in-frame clones, though not all of them. The repertoire holds about 250,000 clones, with 70% to 90% as singletons. The specimen sequenced was peripheral blood. Source of these receptors: a woman in her thirties with COVID-19, enrolled during active disease.

V and J are TRBV28 and TRBJ1-1, with D perhaps matching TRBD1 (6 bases). Between the trimmed V and J ends, which lost 5 bases and 1 base, there was a span of 14 bases. CDR3 length: 15 amino acids. CDR1 and CDR2 (germline): MDHEN, SYDVKM. The CDR3 spells CASSPSGQRNTEAFF. Written as DNA, the CDR3 is TGTGCCAGCAGTCCCTCGGGACAAAGGAACACTGAAGCTTTCTTT.

The gene calls are TRBV4-1 and TRBJ2-1; 11 bases agree with TRBD2. The trim removed 5 bases at V and 0 bases at J, leaving 0 bases unmatched. This CDR3 has 15 residues. Germline V gives CDR1 MGHRA, CDR2 YSYEKL. CDR3: CASSTSGSSYNEQFF. The CDR3 nucleotides are TGCGCCAGCAGCACTAGCGGGAGCTCCTACAATGAGCAGTTCTTC.

The V call is TRBV7-2, the J call TRBJ1-3, with 9 bases aligning to TRBD1. J was trimmed by 2 bases and V by 3 bases; bases with no gene match: 2. The CDR3 spans 15 residues. Germline V CDR1 and CDR2: SGHTA, FQGNSA. The CDR3 is CASSFDRGTGNTIYF. Written as DNA, the CDR3 is TGTGCCAGCAGCTTTGACAGGGGGACTGGAAACACCATATATTTT.

The chain uses TRBV19 and TRBJ2-7; 11 nucleotides agree with TRBD1. This CDR3 region has 18 residues. From germline, CDR1 is LNHDA and CDR2 SQIVND (reference sequence). With 5 bases clipped from V and 3 bases from J, the junction kept 15 bases outside the gene matches. CDR3 in amino acids: CASSAGQGATLNHYEQYV. DNA of the CDR3: TGTGCCAGTAGTGCCGGACAGGGGGCAACCCTGAATCACTACGAGCAGTACGTC.

The V call is TRBV11-2, the J call TRBJ1-4; D is unresolved. CDR3 length: 13 amino acids. With 2 bases removed from V and 14 bases from J, the gap between germline ends came to 15 bases. Germline CDR1 and CDR2: SGHAT and FQNNGV. The CDR3 here is CASSLSHSQDLFF. CDR3 in DNA: TGTGCCAGCAGCTTAAGTCACTCTCAGGATCTGTTTTTT.

This sequence joins TRBV4-2 and TRBJ1-1; D not resolved. V was pared by 1 base and J by 2 bases, with 17 bases between. CDR1 LGHNA and CDR2 YNFKEQ come from the germline V gene. The CDR3 contains 17 residues. The CDR3 loop is CASSQGTPQFPNTEAFF. The CDR3 nucleotides read TGTGCCAGCAGCCAAGGGACTCCCCAGTTTCCTAACACTGAAGCTTTCTTT.

This chain connects TRBV19 to TRBJ1-6, with D maybe TRBD1 (5 bases). Trimming took off 6 bases at V and 0 bases at J, with 12 bases between the two ends. Per germline, CDR1 LNHDA and CDR2 SQIVND (reference sequence). The length of the CDR3 is 16 residues. CDR3 in amino acids: CASRRDSDSYNSPLHF. The CDR3 nucleotides read TGTGCCAGTAGACGGGACTCCGACTCCTATAATTCACCCCTCCACTTT.

The chain recombines TRBV7-8 with TRBJ1-1; D may be TRBD1 (6 bases). Germline V CDR1 and CDR2: SGHVS, FQNEAQ. The V end lost 0 bases, the J end lost 5 bases, and 19 bases lay between the germline ends. The CDR3 has 17 amino acids. The CDR3 here is CASSLARVLGGGTEAFF. In DNA, the CDR3 is TGTGCCAGCAGCTTAGCGCGGGTGTTAGGGGGTGGGACTGAAGCTTTCTTT. Variable domain in full (rest from reference TRBV7-8 and TRBJ1-1): GAGVSQSPRYKVAKRGQDVALRCDPISGHVSLFWYQQALGQGPEFLTYFQNEAQLDKSGLPSDRFFAERPEGSVSTLKIQRTQQEDSAVYLCASSLARVLGGGTEAFFGQGTRLTVV.

This rearrangement joins TRBV7-6 to TRBJ2-1; 9 bases agree with TRBD2. This CDR3 has 19 residues. Germline V CDR1 and CDR2: SGHVS, FNYEAQ. After removal of 5 bases from V and 1 base from J, the junction contained 15 bases not matched to a gene. This CDR3 is CASSTRASGTLKSYNEQFF. Here the CDR3 DNA reads TGTGCCAGCAGCACAAGGGCTAGCGGGACCCTAAAATCCTACAATGAGCAGTTCTTC.

This rearrangement joins TRBV28 to TRBJ2-3; D may be TRBD1 (6 bases). The CDR3 is 16 residues long. The V end lost 3 bases, the J end lost 0 bases, and 13 bases lay between the germline ends. Germline V gives CDR1 MDHEN, CDR2 SYDVKM. CDR3 protein: CASSFPGTISTDTQYF. The CDR3 nucleotides read TGTGCCAGCAGTTTTCCCGGGACAATTAGCACAGATACGCAGTATTTT.

V is TRBV11-2 and J is TRBJ1-1, with 8 nucleotides matching TRBD1. The CDR3 consists of 15 residues. The germline V gene encodes CDR1 SGHAT and CDR2 FQNNGV. V shed 5 bases, J shed 5 bases, and the junction held 10 bases outside the gene matches. The chain's CDR3 is CASSADRGGGTEAFF. Written as DNA, the CDR3 is TGTGCCAGCAGCGCCGACAGGGGAGGAGGGACTGAAGCTTTCTTT. The full variable domain, with the rest looked up from reference TRBV11-2 and TRBJ1-1, is EAGVAQSPRYKIIEKRQSVAFWCNPISGHATLYWYQQILGQGPKLLIQFQNNGVVDDSQLPKDRFSAERLKGVDSTLKIQPAKLEDSAVYLCASSADRGGGTEAFFGQGTRLTVV.

The chain combines TRBV2 with TRBJ1-5; TRBD1 agrees at 10 bases. The CDR3 is made up of 15 amino acids. The germline gives CDR1 SNHLY, CDR2 FYNNEI. J was trimmed by 6 bases and V by 8 bases; bases with no gene match: 10. The CDR3 sequence is CASLRPGQGIQPQHF. In DNA, the CDR3 is TGTGCCAGCCTACGACCGGGACAGGGGATTCAGCCCCAGCATTTT.

This clone was counted once. The chain is built from TRBV6-6 and TRBJ1-2; 8 bases fit TRBD1. Per germline, CDR1 MNHNY and CDR2 SVGAGI (reference sequence). Trimming at V came to 2 bases and at J to 4 bases, leaving 6 bases not matched to a gene. The CDR3 runs 15 residues. Here the CDR3 reads CASSYAGGSSYGYTF. Written as DNA, the CDR3 is TGTGCCAGCAGTTACGCAGGGGGCTCAAGCTATGGCTACACCTTC.

The chain combines TRBV27 with TRBJ2-1; possible D gene TRBD1, 6 bases. Looked up from germline, CDR1 is MNHEY and CDR2 is SMNVEV (reference sequence). Trimming cost V 4 bases and J 4 bases, with 14 bases left between them. The CDR3 runs to 15 residues. CDR3 nucleotides: TGTGCCAGCAGTTCCCAGGGGCCCAAATACAATGAGCAGTTCTTC. Translation gives CASSSQGPKYNEQFF.

The chain joins TRBV9 to TRBJ2-1; 8 bases are shared with TRBD2. V lost 0 bases and J lost 4; bases outside the gene matches: 6. CDR1 and CDR2 (germline): SGDLS, YYNGEE. This CDR3 is built from 16 residues. CDR3 in DNA: TGTGCCAGCAGCGTAGTCCCTAGCGGGCAGTACAATGAGCAGTTCTTC. Translated: CASSVVPSGQYNEQFF.

This rearrangement joins TRBV6-4 to TRBJ2-7, with D possibly being TRBD1 (6 bases). Trimming removed 4 bases at V and 1 base at J, with 14 bases between. This CDR3 has 15 residues. Germline V gene data show CDR1 as MRHNA and CDR2 as SNTAGT. CDR3 bases: TGTGCCAGCAGTGTTAACAGGGAAACTTCCTACGAGCAGTACGTC. It is translated as CASSVNRETSYEQYV.

The chain links TRBV30 to TRBJ2-1, with 9 bases identical to TRBD2. CDR1 GTSNPN and CDR2 SVGIG come from the germline V gene (reference sequence). CDR3 length equals 13 residues. After removal of 7 bases from V and 3 bases from J, the junction contained 4 bases not matched to a gene. CDR3 sequence reads: CASGLALYNEQFF. Written as DNA, the CDR3 is TGTGCCTCGGGACTAGCCCTCTACAATGAGCAGTTCTTC.

This chain uses TRBV29-1 with TRBJ2-7; weak D call: TRBD2 (5 bases). This CDR3 has 11 residues. CDR1 is SQVTM, CDR2 ANQGSEA, per germline. Trimming removed 4 bases at V and 4 bases at J, with 8 bases between. The CDR3 DNA reads as TGCAGCGTTGTGAGAGGGTACGAGCAGTACGTC. Translated, it gives CSVVRGYEQYV.

V and J are TRBV10-3 and TRBJ1-3; TRBD1 matches at 8 bases. The CDR3 has 15 residues. Per germline, CDR1 ENHRY and CDR2 SYGVKD. V trimming: 6 bases; J trimming: 4 bases; junction bases outside the gene matches: 8. The CDR3 loop reads CAIRAQGARGNTIYF. In DNA form, the CDR3 reads TGTGCCATCAGAGCCCAGGGGGCGCGGGGAAACACCATATATTTT.

The chain couples TRBV5-8 to TRBJ1-1; D is undetermined. V gave up 0 bases and J gave up 5 bases, with 5 bases separating them. Germline V gene data show CDR1 as SGHTS and CDR2 as YDEGEE. The CDR3 sequence is 12 residues long. The CDR3 reads CASSLVRTEAFF. The CDR3 nucleotides are TGTGCCAGCAGCTTGGTCAGGACTGAAGCTTTCTTT.

The chain joins TRBV7-9 to TRBJ2-3, with a weak D call TRBD2 (6 bases). Germline V gene lookup returns CDR1 SEHNR and CDR2 FQNEAQ (reference sequence). The CDR3 is made up of 18 amino acids. V lost 5 bases to trimming and J lost 3 bases, with 24 bases between them. The CDR3, as DNA: TGTGCCAGCAGCCACCCCTTAGATGGGGGGAGCGAAACAGATACGCAGTATTTT. This sequence encodes CASSHPLDGGSETDTQYF.

The J gene is TRBJ1-4, the V gene TRBV9; the match to TRBD1 covers 7 bases. The CDR3 loop spans 15 amino acids. J gave up 4 bases and V 3 bases, and 6 bases lay outside the gene matches. Germline assignment: CDR1 SGDLS and CDR2 YYNGEE. The CDR3 nucleotides read TGTGCCAGCAGCGCAACGGACAGGTATAATGAAAAACTGTTTTTT. Encoded protein: CASSATDRYNEKLFF.

About this clone: Other DNA sequences of this sample code for an identical CDR3. The chain has TRBV14 and TRBJ1-2; a weak D match, TRBD1 (6 bases). The CDR3 is 13 residues long. Germline CDR1 is SGHDN and CDR2 is FVKESK. V gave up 0 bases and J gave up 5 bases, with 7 bases separating them. Here the CDR3 reads CASSQDRGYGYTF. CDR3 bases: TGTGCCAGCAGCCAAGACAGGGGATATGGCTACACCTTC.

V usage is TRBV12-3 or TRBV12-4 and J usage is TRBJ2-1; no clear D gene. The ends were cut back, 1 base at V and 6 bases at J, with 4 bases in the middle. CDR3 length: 12 amino acids. CDR3 DNA: TGTGCCAGCAGTTTAGGGGCCAATGAGCAGTTCTTC. Residues: CASSLGANEQFF.

The V call is TRBV11-2, the J call TRBJ2-7, with D perhaps matching TRBD1 (7 bases). The V and J ends lost 4 bases and 1 base respectively, with 23 bases between them. This CDR3 is built from 18 residues. Looked up from germline, CDR1 is SGHAT and CDR2 is FQNNGV. CDR3: CASSSNRTIRGASYEQYF. Here the CDR3 DNA reads TGTGCCAGCAGCTCCAACCGTACCATCAGGGGGGCTTCCTACGAGCAGTACTTC.